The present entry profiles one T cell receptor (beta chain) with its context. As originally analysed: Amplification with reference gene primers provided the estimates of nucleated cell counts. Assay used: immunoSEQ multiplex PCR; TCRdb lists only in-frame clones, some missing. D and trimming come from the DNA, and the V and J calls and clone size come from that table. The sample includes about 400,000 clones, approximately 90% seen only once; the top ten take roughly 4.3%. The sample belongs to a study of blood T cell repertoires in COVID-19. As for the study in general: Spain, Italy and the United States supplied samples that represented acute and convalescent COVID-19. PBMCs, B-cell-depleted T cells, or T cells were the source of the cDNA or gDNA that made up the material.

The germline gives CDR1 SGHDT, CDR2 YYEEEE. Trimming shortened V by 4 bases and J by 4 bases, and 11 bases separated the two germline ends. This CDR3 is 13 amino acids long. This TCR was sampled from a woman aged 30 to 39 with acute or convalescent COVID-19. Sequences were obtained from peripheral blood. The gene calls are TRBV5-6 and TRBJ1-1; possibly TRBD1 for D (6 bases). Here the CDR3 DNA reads TGTGCCAGCAGCCCAGGGGTGCTCACTGAAGCTTTCTTT. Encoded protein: CASSPGVLTEAFF.